The present TCR beta chain was sequenced within a study of blood T cell repertoires in COVID-19. As for the study in general: Sites in the United States, Italy and Spain provided acute and convalescent COVID-19 samples. PBMCs, B-cell-depleted T cells, or T cells were the source of the cDNA or gDNA that made up the material.

Original methodology: Amplification with reference gene primers provided the estimates of nucleated cell counts. The data were produced by immunoSEQ multiplex PCR, yet TCRdb's version contains in-frame clones alone and is incomplete. For V, J and clone size, that table is used; D and trimming come from the DNA. Here the sample spans about 270,000 clones, under 90% being singletons. The CDR3 extends over 13 amino acids. The germline CDR1 and CDR2 sequences are MDHEN and SYDVKM. V dropped 2 bases and J dropped 7; count of bases not matched to a gene: 4. This clone occurred a few times. The chain joins TRBV28 to TRBJ1-2; 7 nucleotides align to TRBD1. The TCR was taken from a human donor in a cohort sampled during active COVID-19. Sequenced sample: peripheral blood. The CDR3 DNA follows: TGTGCCAGCAGTTTAGGCGACAGGGTTGGCTACACCTTC. Encoded protein: CASSLGDRVGYTF.